The sequence of this T cell receptor (beta chain) was determined in a study of T cell responses to AZD1222 COVID-19 vaccine. Overall study context: Second doses at about 4 or about 12 weeks were pooled. Study results and limitations: The study reported that nearly half of spike-specific TCRs target unmutated variant regions. Baseline seropositives among AZD1222 recipients totaled only five or six.

This clone turned up a few times. The target antigen is unknown. Sequencing used immunoSEQ multiplex PCR; TCRdb keeps in-frame clones, though not all of them. The profile shows approximately 130,000 clones, approximately 85% of them singletons. The CDR3 spans 12 residues. Germline V gene lookup returns CDR1 SGHRS and CDR2 YFSETQ. The V gene lost 3 bases and the J gene lost 9 bases, with 13 bases spanning the gap. This receptor was obtained from an adult in good health. The chain couples TRBV5-1 to TRBJ2-7, with D possibly called TRBD1 or TRBD2 (6 bases each). The source material was peripheral blood, sampled on day 0 of AZD1222 vaccination. The CDR3 DNA sequence: TGCGCCAGCAGCTCGGGGGCCGGGATGCAGTACTTC. Encoded protein: CASSSGAGMQYF.